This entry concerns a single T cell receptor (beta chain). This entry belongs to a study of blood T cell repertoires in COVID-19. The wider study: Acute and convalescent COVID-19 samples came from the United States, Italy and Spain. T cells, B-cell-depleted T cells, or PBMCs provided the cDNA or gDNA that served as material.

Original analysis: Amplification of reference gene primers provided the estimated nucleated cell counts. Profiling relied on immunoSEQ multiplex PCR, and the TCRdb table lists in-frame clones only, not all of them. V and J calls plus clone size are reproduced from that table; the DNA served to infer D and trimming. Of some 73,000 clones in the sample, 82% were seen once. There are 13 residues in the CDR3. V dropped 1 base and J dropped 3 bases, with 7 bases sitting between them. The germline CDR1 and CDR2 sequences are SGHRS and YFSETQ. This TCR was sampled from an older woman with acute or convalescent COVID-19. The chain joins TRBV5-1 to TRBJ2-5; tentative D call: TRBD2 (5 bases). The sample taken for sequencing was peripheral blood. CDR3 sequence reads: CASSLSGKETQYF. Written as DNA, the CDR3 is TGCGCCAGCAGCTTGTCGGGGAAAGAGACCCAGTACTTC.